The 32 T cell receptor beta chains below were found in one sample sequenced in a study of Graves' ophthalmopathy and Graves' hyperthyroidism. Investigators amplified TCR beta CDR3 regions from RNA transcripts. First-round RT-PCR used HTBI primers; second-round multiplex PCR followed. MiXCR, run by TCRdb on the multiplex PCR reads, gives a single entry per CDR3 protein. Counted here are around 1.1 million distinct CDR3 sequences, about 35% occurring once; the ten biggest clones make up 11%. Material for sequencing was peripheral blood or thyroid tissue (not recorded which). These receptors were taken from an adult man with Graves' hyperthyroidism.

This clonotype was recorded a few times. J is TRBJ1-5 and V is TRBV5-6, with a weak D call TRBD1 (6 bases). The CDR3 contains 18 residues. The V end lost 5 bases, the J end lost 0 bases, and 21 bases lay between the germline ends. Germline V lookup: CDR1 SGHDT, CDR2 YYEEEE. CDR3 amino acids: CASRLVDRNYYSNQPQHF. CDR3 DNA: TGTGCCAGCAGGCTTGTTGACAGGAACTATTATAGCAATCAGCCCCAGCATTTT.

CDR3 amino acids: CASRRPTEGDNQPQYF. CDR3 DNA sequence: TGTGCCAGTAGAAGACCGACAGAGGGGGACAATCAGCCCCAGTACTTC. This chain connects TRBV19 to TRBJ2-5; a possible D gene is TRBD1 (6 bases). Looked up from germline, CDR1 is LNHDA and CDR2 is SQIVND (reference sequence). Between the trimmed V and J ends, which lost 6 bases and 9 bases, there was a span of 26 bases. This CDR3 comprises 16 residues.

This clonotype was observed many times. This chain uses TRBV11-2 with TRBJ2-2; 7 positions match TRBD2. The ends lost 4 bases at V and 3 bases at J; junction bases unmatched: 5. This CDR3 comprises 15 residues. The germline CDR1 and CDR2 sequences are SGHAT and FQNNGV. CDR3 bases: TGTGCCAGCAGCTCTCGGGGGGATTACACCGGGGAGCTGTTTTTT. This codes for CASSSRGDYTGELFF.

The chain carries TRBV7-9 and TRBJ2-2; TRBD2 aligns across 7 bases. The CDR3 runs to 16 residues. Germline V gene lookup returns CDR1 SEHNR and CDR2 FQNEAQ (reference sequence). V lost 4 bases and J lost 4; bases outside the gene matches: 9. In DNA, the CDR3 is TGTGCCAGCAGCTCCCTAGCGGTGGGGAGCACCGGGGAGCTGTTTTTT. Encoded protein: CASSSLAVGSTGELFF.

Only one count was recorded for this clonotype. It may be a read error: a sequence one base away is much more abundant. This chain connects TRBV7-2 to TRBJ2-5; TRBD1 might be the D (5 bases). This CDR3 comprises 16 residues. Trimming stripped 1 base from V and 1 base from J, with 13 bases between. CDR1 and CDR2 (germline): SGHTA, FQGNSA. CDR3 nucleotides: TGTGCCAGCAGCTTAGGGCAGGGCCTTCCCCAAGAGACCCAGTACTTC. It specifies CASSLGQGLPQETQYF. Together with reference TRBV7-2 and TRBJ2-5, the CDR3 gives the full variable domain: GAGVSQSPSNKVTEKGKDVELRCDPISGHTALYWYRQSLGQGLEFLIYFQGNSAPDKSGLPSDRFSAERTGGSVSTLTIQRTQQEDSAVYLCASSLGQGLPQETQYFGPGTRLLVL.

Worth noting for this clonotype: The junction differs from germline at one of its ends, possibly a read error. The chain employs TRBV5-1 and TRBJ2-5, with TRBD2 identical over 10 bases. Germline V gene sequence: CDR1 SGHRS, CDR2 YFSETQ. The CDR3 is 18 residues long. CDR3 DNA: TGTGCCAGCAGCCCACTTTTTGCTAGCGGGAGATATTTAGAGACCCAGTACTTC. Protein sequence: CASSPLFASGRYLETQYF.

As for this clonotype: A clone one base away is much larger, so this may be a read error. The V and J genes are TRBV9 and TRBJ2-5, with 9 bases matching TRBD1. The CDR3 totals 16 residues. Unmatched junction bases numbered 14, after V lost 7 bases and J lost 4 bases. Germline V CDR1 and CDR2: SGDLS, YYNGEE. The CDR3 DNA reads as TGTGCCAGCGGCCCCCAGGGGGGACAGGGTCGAGAGACCCAGTACTTC. Amino acids: CASGPQGGQGRETQYF.

At least ten counts were recorded for this clonotype. The chain recombines TRBV2 with TRBJ2-5; D gene ambiguous. Trimming took off 1 base at V and 5 bases at J, with 17 bases between the two ends. There are 16 residues in the CDR3. The germline V gene encodes CDR1 SNHLY and CDR2 FYNNEI. The CDR3 DNA reads TGTGCCAGCAGTGAAGGAGTAGCTTCAATCGCCGAGACCCAGTACTTC. It yields the protein CASSEGVASIAETQYF.

This chain links TRBV25-1 with TRBJ2-7; D is unresolved. CDR1 is MGHDK and CDR2 is SYGVNS in the germline V gene. Between the trimmed V and J ends, which lost 0 bases and 5 bases, there was a span of 11 bases. This CDR3 contains 14 residues. The CDR3 region has the DNA TGTGCCAGCAGTGAATACGGCGGAGTCCACGAGCAGTACTTC. Translated: CASSEYGGVHEQYF.

V is TRBV6-5 and J is TRBJ2-7, with a weak D call TRBD1 (5 bases). CDR1 and CDR2 (germline): MNHEY, SVGAGI. This CDR3 comprises 13 residues. Trimming took off 6 bases at V and 1 base at J, with 10 bases between the two ends. CDR3 region: CASSQQASYEQYF. The DNA of the CDR3 is TGTGCCAGCAGCCAACAGGCGTCCTACGAGCAGTACTTC.

This clonotype was recorded at least ten times. The CDR3 DNA follows: TGCAGCGTCGGACAGGCAAGCTCCTACGAGCAGTACTTC. Protein sequence: CSVGQASSYEQYF. The chain has TRBV29-1 and TRBJ2-7; TRBD1 agrees at 7 bases. J was trimmed by 0 bases and V by 6 bases; bases with no gene match: 5. Germline assignment: CDR1 SQVTM and CDR2 ANQGSEA. The length of the CDR3 is 13 residues.

The rearrangement joins TRBV5-6 to TRBJ2-7; maybe TRBD1 (6 bases). V was shortened by 4 bases and J by 5 bases, with 16 bases between the two germline ends. In germline, CDR1 is SGHDT, CDR2 YYEEEE. This CDR3 has 14 residues. The CDR3 protein is CASSPSGKGDEQYF. CDR3 DNA: TGTGCCAGCAGCCCGTCGGGCAAGGGGGACGAGCAGTACTTC.

The chain carries TRBV11-2 and TRBJ2-7; 10 bases agree with TRBD2. Losses at the gene ends were 1 base for V and 7 bases for J; bases not matched to a gene: 7. The CDR3 consists of 15 residues. The V gene's germline CDR1 is SGHAT and CDR2 FQNNGV. The CDR3 sequence: CASSLGGLAAWEQYF. The DNA of the CDR3 is TGTGCCAGCAGCTTAGGTGGACTAGCGGCCTGGGAGCAGTACTTC.

J is TRBJ1-3 and V is TRBV27, with 9 bases fitting TRBD1. Germline trimming cut 7 bases from V and 0 bases from J; bases unmatched to any gene: 4. Germline CDR1 reads MNHEY; CDR2 reads SMNVEV (reference sequence). There are 15 residues in the CDR3. The CDR3 coding sequence is TGTGCCAGCACGCGGACAGGGGACTCTGGAAACACCATATATTTT. Encoded protein: CASTRTGDSGNTIYF.

This clonotype was detected ten times or more. This rearrangement joins TRBV15 to TRBJ2-7; no definite D call. The germline V gene encodes CDR1 LNHNV and CDR2 YYDKDF (reference sequence). Trimming cost V 0 bases and J 5 bases, with 14 bases left between them. The CDR3 has 15 amino acids. CDR3 sequence: CATSRDRAISNEQYF. The CDR3 region has the DNA TGTGCCACCAGCAGAGATCGGGCTATAAGCAACGAGCAGTACTTC.

The rearrangement joins TRBV5-1 to TRBJ2-5; unclear D gene. Germline V gene lookup returns CDR1 SGHRS and CDR2 YFSETQ. The CDR3 length is 15 residues. The V end was cut by 0 bases, the J end by 1 base, with 10 bases between. CDR3 residues: CASSLAVMGQETQYF. In nucleotides, the CDR3 is TGCGCCAGCAGCTTGGCTGTGATGGGCCAAGAGACCCAGTACTTC.

The chain recombines TRBV19 with TRBJ2-7, with D possibly matching TRBD2 (6 bases). Trimming removed 6 bases from V and 7 bases from J, with 10 bases in between. Germline lookup yields CDR1 LNHDA and CDR2 SQIVND (reference sequence). The CDR3 is 11 residues long. The CDR3 loop reads CASREGGEQYF. In DNA, the CDR3 is TGTGCCAGTAGGGAAGGAGGGGAGCAGTACTTC.

This rearrangement joins TRBV12-3 or TRBV12-4 to TRBJ1-4; D unresolved. This CDR3 has 14 residues. Trimming removed 3 bases from V and 4 bases from J, with 9 bases in between. CDR3 amino acids: CASSLGVLNEKLFF. The CDR3 coding sequence is TGTGCCAGCAGTTTGGGCGTACTTAATGAAAAACTGTTTTTT.

Concerning this clonotype itself: One base away lies a much larger clone, so this may be a sequencing read error. The rearrangement joins TRBV11-2 to TRBJ1-3, with a tentative D call TRBD1 (6 bases). The length of the CDR3 is 14 residues. The V end lost 7 bases, the J end lost 0 bases, and 10 bases lay between the germline ends. From germline, CDR1 is SGHAT and CDR2 FQNNGV. DNA of the CDR3: TGTGCCAGCATAGACAGGAGCTCTGGAAACACCATATATTTT. Translating gives CASIDRSSGNTIYF.

This CDR3 reads CASSRPGLAGPRGETQYF. The CDR3 nucleotides read TGTGCCAGCAGTAGGCCGGGACTAGCGGGGCCTCGGGGGGAGACCCAGTACTTC. J is TRBJ2-5 and V is TRBV12-3 or TRBV12-4; 13 nucleotides align to TRBD2. This CDR3 region has 18 residues. The V segment lost 5 bases and the J segment 5 bases; nucleotides outside the gene matches: 14.

This chain connects TRBV20-1 to TRBJ2-7; tentative D call: TRBD2 (7 bases). The V gene's germline CDR1 is DFQATT and CDR2 SNEGSKA (reference sequence). CDR3 size: 12 residues. V gave up 6 bases and J gave up 6 bases, with 15 bases separating them. CDR3 DNA: TGCAGTGCGAGGGGGGGCCTCACCGAGCAGTACTTC. Protein: CSARGGLTEQYF.

V usage is TRBV4-3 and J usage is TRBJ2-7; no firm D call. Germline V gene lookup returns CDR1 LGHNA and CDR2 YSLEER. Between the trimmed V and J ends, which lost 8 bases and 0 bases, there was a span of 14 bases. The CDR3 consists of 14 residues. CDR3 in DNA: TGCGCCAGCTCCCAGGAGAAAGCCTCCTACGAGCAGTACTTC. Amino acids: CASSQEKASYEQYF.

In nucleotides, the CDR3 is TGCAGTGCTAGAGGGGATGGGTCAGAAGCTTTCTTT. It translates to CSARGDGSEAFF. The chain couples TRBV20-1 to TRBJ1-1; no definite D call. There are 12 residues in the CDR3. The germline V and J ends were trimmed by 1 base and 8 bases, with 11 bases remaining between them. Germline V gene lookup returns CDR1 DFQATT and CDR2 SNEGSKA (reference sequence).

The J gene is TRBJ2-6, the V gene TRBV7-9; D possibly uses TRBD1 or TRBD2 (5 bases each). The length of the CDR3 is 16 residues. Trimming cost V 1 base and J 4 bases, with 11 bases left between them. Germline CDR1 SEHNR, CDR2 FQNEAQ (reference sequence). This chain's CDR3 is CASSLGPGQGANVLTF. CDR3 coding DNA: TGTGCCAGCAGCTTAGGGCCGGGGCAGGGGGCCAACGTCCTGACTTTC.

In this sample, this clonotype turned up many times. The rearrangement joins TRBV29-1 to TRBJ2-7; 10 bases are shared with TRBD1. Germline V lookup: CDR1 SQVTM, CDR2 ANQGSEA. The CDR3 loop spans 13 amino acids. The V gene end was trimmed by 3 bases and the J gene end by 4 bases; junction bases not matched to a gene: 3. The CDR3 nucleotides are TGCAGCGTTGATACGGGACAGGGGTACGAGCAGTACTTC. It translates to CSVDTGQGYEQYF.

This CDR3 reads CASSKGALAGASYEQYF. Written as DNA, the CDR3 is TGTGCCAGTAGTAAAGGCGCTCTAGCTGGAGCCTCCTACGAGCAGTACTTC. The V call is TRBV19, the J call TRBJ2-7; D is perhaps TRBD2 (5 bases). The V gene's germline CDR1 is LNHDA and CDR2 SQIVND (reference sequence). The CDR3 totals 17 residues. V was pared by 4 bases and J by 0 bases, with 19 bases between.

V gene TRBV7-2 combines with J gene TRBJ2-2, with 8 bases aligning to TRBD2. The trim removed 3 bases at V and 7 bases at J, leaving 10 bases unmatched. This CDR3 has 16 amino acids. CDR1 and CDR2 from the germline V gene are SGHTA and FQGNSA. The chain's CDR3 is CASSFGRGVLDGELFF. CDR3 bases: TGTGCCAGCAGCTTCGGGCGGGGGGTTCTGGACGGGGAGCTGTTTTTT.

Ten or more counts support this clonotype. The gene calls are TRBV5-4 and TRBJ2-7; 12 bases line up with TRBD2. Germline V lookup: CDR1 SGHNT, CDR2 YYREEE (reference sequence). Trimming cost V 3 bases and J 0 bases; bases outside gene matches: 4. This CDR3 contains 16 residues. In DNA, the CDR3 is TGTGCCAGCAGCTCAGGGACTAGCGGGCCCTCCTACGAGCAGTACTTC. Translated: CASSSGTSGPSYEQYF.

Comment on this clonotype: This may come from a read error, since a much larger clone is one base off. V gene TRBV19 combines with J gene TRBJ2-2; TRBD2 is a possible D gene (6 bases). CDR1 and CDR2 from the germline V gene are LNHDA and SQIVND (reference sequence). This CDR3 spans 13 amino acids. The CDR3 region has the DNA TGTGCCAGCAACCCGTATCCGGCCGGGGGGCTGTTTTTT. Translated, it gives CASNPYPAGGLFF. Together with reference TRBV19 and TRBJ2-2, the CDR3 gives the full variable domain: DGGITQSPKYLFRKEGQNVTLSCEQNLNHDAMYWYRQDPGQGLRLIYYSQIVNDFQKGDIAEGYSVSREKKESFPLTVTSAQKNPTAFYLCASNPYPAGGLFFGEGSRLTVL.

In its sample, this clonotype was seen a few times. CDR3 residues: CSARGQLTDTQYF. CDR3 sequence (DNA): TGCAGCGCACGAGGACAGCTCACAGATACGCAGTATTTT. V usage is TRBV29-1 and J usage is TRBJ2-3; the D gene is possibly TRBD1 (6 bases). Germline CDR1 reads SQVTM; CDR2 reads ANQGSEA. This CDR3 contains 13 residues. V shed 7 bases and J shed 2 bases, with 13 bases lying between them.

This clonotype was seen at least ten times. V is TRBV7-2 and J is TRBJ1-5; 7 nucleotides agree with TRBD1. The length of the CDR3 is 17 residues. The V gene end was trimmed by 5 bases and the J gene end by 1 base; junction bases not matched to a gene: 11. The germline gives CDR1 SGHTA, CDR2 FQGNSA. The CDR3 bases are TGTGCCAGCAGCCAGGGGGTAAAGGGATCAAGCAATCAGCCCCAGCATTTT. Its translation: CASSQGVKGSSNQPQHF. The complete variable domain, with remaining parts taken from reference TRBV7-2 and TRBJ1-5, reads GAGVSQSPSNKVTEKGKDVELRCDPISGHTALYWYRQSLGQGLEFLIYFQGNSAPDKSGLPSDRFSAERTGGSVSTLTIQRTQQEDSAVYLCASSQGVKGSSNQPQHFGDGTRLSIL.

The chain links TRBV7-9 to TRBJ2-7, with D uncertain. CDR1 is SEHNR, CDR2 FQNEAQ, per germline (reference sequence). The germline V and J ends were trimmed by 4 bases and 4 bases, with 8 bases remaining between them. The CDR3 is made up of 12 amino acids. The chain's CDR3 is CASSSRLYEQYF. CDR3 DNA: TGTGCCAGCAGCTCTAGGCTGTACGAGCAGTACTTC.